This TCR beta chain was observed in a study of immune heterogeneity within non-small cell lung tumors. At approximately 600 ng per sample, bulk tumor genomic DNA provided the template. Multiple biopsies spaced far apart were taken from each primary tumor during surgery. The study cohort was described as untreated, and its members had newly diagnosed non-small cell lung cancer. They went on to have curative surgery. Multiplex PCR relied on 32 V and 13 J primers to amplify TCR beta CDR3. In TCRdb, the multiplex PCR reads were re-called with MiXCR into one record per CDR3 protein. The sample includes about 4,500 distinct CDR3 sequences, less than 30% of them seen just once. The CDR3 is made up of 16 amino acids. Trimming removed 0 bases at V and 4 bases at J, with 18 bases between. The germline V gene encodes CDR1 DFQATT and CDR2 SNEGSKA (reference sequence).

Specimen: lung tumor tissue. J is TRBJ1-1 and V is TRBV20-1; D possibly corresponds to TRBD1 (5 bases). This receptor was taken from a man aged 55 to 69 with non-small cell lung cancer. The CDR3 bases are TGCAGTGCTAGAGATCCACCCTCCTCGGGGGGCACTGAAGCTTTCTTT. Amino acids: CSARDPPSSGGTEAFF.